This T cell receptor (beta chain) was profiled in a study of T cell repertoires in aging, cancer and after chemotherapy. Study as a whole: Patients with glioblastoma brain tumors were sampled before and after temozolomide-based therapy.

A mixed TRB-A/B primer pool amplified rearranged TRB by multiplex touch-down PCR. TCRdb re-analysed the multiplex PCR reads in MiXCR, keeping a single row per CDR3 protein. Of thousands of distinct CDR3 sequences in the sample, around half are singletons; the top ten hold 1.5% to 2%. This clonotype appeared a few times. Its target is unknown. Overall study findings and caveats: Compared with age-matched healthy donors, untreated hematological or solid cancer patients showed higher blood TCR clonality. No conclusions about immunological memory after chemotherapy can be drawn from the repertoire data.

The template was genomic DNA from peripheral blood, not RNA. This sequence was found in a human donor with a solid tumor. The sample was blood.

CDR3 loop: CASSLRGASYEQYF. CDR3 DNA sequence: TGTGCCAGCAGCTTAAGGGGAGCCTCCTACGAGCAGTACTTC. The V and J genes are TRBV7-8 and TRBJ2-7; D may be TRBD1 or TRBD2 (5 bases each). The V gene's germline CDR1 is SGHVS and CDR2 FQNEAQ. V was cut by 2 bases and J by 0 bases, with 8 bases left in between. This CDR3 comprises 14 residues.